Listed here are 8 T cell receptor beta chains from one sample, sequenced in a study of blood T cell repertoires in COVID-19. Clones were read by immunoSEQ multiplex PCR, and TCRdb kept only the in-frame ones, dropping some. Of just over 300,000 clones listed, about 87% are singletons. Source material: PBMCs or T cells enriched from blood (not recorded which). These receptors were taken from a woman aged 18-30 years who had recovered from COVID-19.

V is TRBV4-3 and J is TRBJ1-6, with 10 bases identical to TRBD1. This CDR3 spans 18 amino acids. The germline gives CDR1 LGHNA, CDR2 YSLEER. Trimming at V came to 2 bases and at J to 4 bases, leaving 8 bases not matched to a gene. The CDR3 DNA is TGCGCCAGCAGCCAACAAGGACAGGGGGGAGGGTATAATTCACCCCTCCACTTT. Amino acids: CASSQQGQGGGYNSPLHF.

CDR3 protein: CASSFGLAGGPSTDTQYF. The CDR3 coding sequence is TGTGCCAGCAGCTTCGGACTAGCGGGGGGTCCTAGCACAGATACGCAGTATTTT. The chain combines TRBV5-6 with TRBJ2-3, with 14 positions matching TRBD2. V trimming: 2 bases; J trimming: 0 bases; junction bases outside the gene matches: 5. The CDR3 contains 18 residues. Germline CDR1 SGHDT, CDR2 YYEEEE.

The rearrangement joins TRBV28 to TRBJ1-2; D gene unclear. This CDR3 has 13 residues. Trimming pared 5 bases from V and 2 bases from J, leaving 9 bases between. Germline values: CDR1 MDHEN, CDR2 SYDVKM. CDR3 amino acids: CASSLPLNYGYTF. The CDR3 DNA follows: TGTGCCAGCAGTCTTCCCTTAAACTATGGCTACACCTTC.

V usage is TRBV6-2 or TRBV6-3 and J usage is TRBJ2-2; D not certain. The CDR3 runs 15 residues. The V end was cut by 4 bases, the J end by 0 bases, with 9 bases between. The germline gives CDR1 MNHEY, CDR2 SVGEGT. The CDR3 loop is CASSSWASNTGELFF. The CDR3 nucleotides read TGTGCCAGCAGTTCGTGGGCCTCGAACACCGGGGAGCTGTTTTTT.

The chain carries TRBV5-4 and TRBJ1-6; the match to TRBD1 covers 10 bases. The germline V gene encodes CDR1 SGHNT and CDR2 YYREEE (reference sequence). This CDR3 has 18 residues. V lost 3 bases and J lost 7; bases outside the gene matches: 13. The CDR3 spells CASSSDTRQGARNSPLHF. The CDR3 nucleotides read TGTGCCAGCAGCTCCGATACAAGACAGGGGGCGCGGAATTCACCCCTCCACTTT.

The gene calls are TRBV28 and TRBJ2-7; 9 positions agree with TRBD1. Looked up from germline, CDR1 is MDHEN and CDR2 is SYDVKM. CDR3 length: 14 residues. Trimming removed 6 bases from V and 4 bases from J; junction bases left unmatched: 7. CDR3 region: CASSLQGALYEQYF. The CDR3 coding sequence is TGTGCCAGCAGCCTACAGGGGGCCTTGTACGAGCAGTACTTC.

The rearrangement links TRBV28 to TRBJ2-1; D not certain. Trimming shortened V by 4 bases and J by 4 bases, and 2 bases separated the two germline ends. The germline V gene has CDR1 MDHEN and CDR2 SYDVKM. CDR3 size: 11 residues. CDR3 loop: CASSSYNEQFF. Written as DNA, the CDR3 is TGTGCCAGCAGTTCTTACAATGAGCAGTTCTTC.

CDR3 region: CASSASPEPYSGYTF. In DNA form, the CDR3 reads TGTGCCAGCAGCGCCAGCCCCGAGCCTTACAGCGGCTACACCTTC. The chain carries TRBV7-2 and TRBJ1-2; no reliable D call. Trimming removed 5 bases at V and 8 bases at J, with 21 bases between. The CDR3 is 15 residues long. CDR1 SGHTA and CDR2 FQGNSA come from the germline V gene. Supplemented by reference TRBV7-2 and TRBJ1-2, the full variable domain reads GAGVSQSPSNKVTEKGKDVELRCDPISGHTALYWYRQSLGQGLEFLIYFQGNSAPDKSGLPSDRFSAERTGGSVSTLTIQRTQQEDSAVYLCASSASPEPYSGYTFGSGTRLTVV.